Each of the 12 T cell receptor beta chains below was sequenced from the same sample in a study of shared clonotypes between healthy human individuals. Clones were sequenced by immunoSEQ multiplex PCR, and TCRdb holds only the in-frame ones, with some missing. The repertoire includes 2 million or so clones, roughly 95% of them detected once, and 0.13% sits in the top ten. The source material was naive CD4+ T cells sorted from blood. Sample subset: CD45RA+ positively selected. The receptors were gathered from a man younger than 35 in good health.

The CDR3 is CASSRAVEQGSYEQYF. The CDR3 DNA reads as TGCGCCAGCAGCCGAGCCGTTGAACAGGGTTCCTACGAGCAGTACTTC. V and J are TRBV4-3 and TRBJ2-7; D may be TRBD1 (6 bases). CDR1 is LGHNA and CDR2 is YSLEER in the germline V gene. V was cut by 4 bases and J by 1 base, with 17 bases left in between. The CDR3 is made up of 16 amino acids.

This chain joins TRBV27 and TRBJ2-1, with 7 bases aligning to TRBD2. V trimming: 0 bases; J trimming: 5 bases; junction bases outside the gene matches: 7. The CDR3 runs to 16 residues. The germline V gene has CDR1 MNHEY and CDR2 SMNVEV (reference sequence). The CDR3 protein is CASSLSRGSGDNEQFF. The CDR3 nucleotides are TGTGCCAGCAGTTTATCTCGCGGGAGTGGTGACAATGAGCAGTTCTTC.

The chain is built from TRBV5-4 and TRBJ1-6; D not certain. The CDR3 has 17 amino acids. Germline CDR1 reads SGHNT; CDR2 reads YYREEE (reference sequence). The V gene lost 3 bases and the J gene lost 0 bases, with 13 bases spanning the gap. The CDR3 loop reads CASSSSGPASYNSPLHF. The CDR3 coding sequence is TGTGCCAGCAGCTCCTCTGGGCCCGCCTCCTATAATTCACCCCTCCACTTT.

The genes are TRBV29-1 and TRBJ1-4; 7 bases are shared with TRBD1. The CDR3 length is 14 residues. Per germline, CDR1 SQVTM and CDR2 ANQGSEA. Trimming removed 7 bases from V and 5 bases from J; junction bases left unmatched: 10. The chain's CDR3 is CSAQLQGTNEKLFF. Written as DNA, the CDR3 is TGCAGCGCCCAATTACAGGGGACAAATGAAAAACTGTTTTTT.

The genes are TRBV28 and TRBJ2-7, with D possibly being TRBD1 or TRBD2 (5 bases each). The germline V gene encodes CDR1 MDHEN and CDR2 SYDVKM. Trimming removed 4 bases at V and 0 bases at J, with 16 bases between. The CDR3 has 16 residues. In DNA form, the CDR3 reads TGTGCCAGCAGTTCCCGTGGGGGAACCAGCTCCTACGAGCAGTACTTC. Residues: CASSSRGGTSSYEQYF.

This clone was detected once. CDR3 amino acids: CASSYSKGRNYEQYF. Written as DNA, the CDR3 is TGTGCCAGCAGTTACTCGAAGGGCCGCAACTACGAGCAGTACTTC. The chain employs TRBV6-5 and TRBJ2-7, with D hard to call. The CDR3 consists of 15 residues. Germline V CDR1 and CDR2: MNHEY, SVGAGI. Trimming took off 0 bases at V and 3 bases at J, with 12 bases between the two ends.

This rearrangement joins TRBV23-1 to TRBJ2-5; no reliable D call. TRBV23-1 is sorted into the ORF group, with uncertain function. The CDR3 contains 15 residues. V lost 6 bases, J lost 2 bases, and 16 bases lay in between. Written as DNA, the CDR3 is TGCGCCAGCAGGCCTTTCCAGGCCCTTCAAGAGACCCAGTACTTC. This translates into CASRPFQALQETQYF.

The chain joins TRBV4-3 to TRBJ2-1, with 11 nucleotides matching TRBD2. The germline CDR1 and CDR2 sequences are LGHNA and YSLEER. V trimming: 5 bases; J trimming: 1 base; junction bases outside the gene matches: 4. The CDR3 loop spans 16 amino acids. The CDR3 DNA reads TGCGCCAGCAGCTTAGCGGGAGGGCCTTCCTACAATGAGCAGTTCTTC. Protein sequence: CASSLAGGPSYNEQFF.

This chain links TRBV7-2 with TRBJ2-7, with a tentative D call TRBD2 (5 bases). Germline V gene data show CDR1 as SGHTA and CDR2 as FQGNSA. With 1 base removed from V and 4 bases from J, the gap between germline ends came to 20 bases. The CDR3 has 17 amino acids. This CDR3 reads CASSLGAAVPRGYEQYF. The DNA of the CDR3 is TGTGCCAGCAGCTTAGGGGCAGCGGTGCCAAGAGGGTACGAGCAGTACTTC.

For the CDR3, the DNA is TGCGCCAGCAGAGCGCCGGAGTTACCCCTCCACTTT. This codes for CASRAPELPLHF. The J gene is TRBJ1-6, the V gene TRBV10-2; D is unresolved. Looked up from germline, CDR1 is WSHSY and CDR2 is SAAADI. V dropped 6 bases and J dropped 12 bases, with 12 bases sitting between them. CDR3 length: 12 residues.

The V and J genes are TRBV28 and TRBJ2-7; D tentatively reads TRBD1 or TRBD2 (6 bases each). Germline CDR1 is MDHEN and CDR2 is SYDVKM. The CDR3 totals 15 residues. V was pared by 2 bases and J by 5 bases, with 16 bases between. The DNA of the CDR3 is TGTGCCAGCAGTTTACCCAGGGGAGGCGAGAACGAGCAGTACTTC. This encodes CASSLPRGGENEQYF.

Comments on this clone: The sample carries other DNA sequences with the same CDR3. This sequence joins TRBV6-5 and TRBJ1-4; D not resolved. Trimming removed 0 bases at V and 0 bases at J, with 2 bases between. Per germline, CDR1 MNHEY and CDR2 SVGAGI. CDR3 length: 14 amino acids. CDR3 bases: TGTGCCAGCAGTTACTCCCCAACTAATGAAAAACTGTTTTTT. Encoded protein: CASSYSPTNEKLFF.